Listed here are 2 T cell receptor beta chains from one sample, sequenced in a study of CD8 T cells in ankylosing spondylitis. TCRdb re-derived calls from the 5' RACE reads in MiXCR, one entry per CDR3 protein. The sample holds around 770,000 distinct CDR3 sequences, around 17% seen once. Broader study findings: A motif in TCR beta, a set of 8 or 9 highly homologous variants, appeared characteristic of ankylosing spondylitis blood.

Antigen specificity for these receptors is unknown. The sequenced sample was blood, either unsorted or a sorted T cell fraction (not recorded which). Every receptor here comes from a male donor with ankylosing spondylitis.

This clonotype was recorded many times. The chain employs TRBV4-3 and TRBJ2-3; D unresolved. CDR3 length equals 15 residues. The V and J ends lost 2 bases and 2 bases respectively, with 11 bases between them. Germline CDR1 reads LGHNA; CDR2 reads YSLEER. DNA for the CDR3: TGCGCCAGCAGCCAAACTTGGCTACACACAGATACGCAGTATTTT. As protein: CASSQTWLHTDTQYF.

This clonotype occurred many times. The V call is TRBV9, the J call TRBJ2-7, with D maybe TRBD2 (6 bases). With 4 bases removed from V and 5 bases from J, the gap between germline ends came to 22 bases. From germline, CDR1 is SGDLS and CDR2 YYNGEE. This CDR3 contains 16 residues. As DNA, the CDR3 is TGTGCCAGCAGCCCACTAGCCAAATCGAGCCTGCACGAGCAGTACTTC. It codes for CASSPLAKSSLHEQYF.